The source of this T cell receptor (beta chain) is a study of control samples from healthy donors and cancer patients. Sequencing was performed with immunoSEQ multiplex PCR; in TCRdb, only in-frame clones are kept and a portion is missing. Here the sample spans 60,000 to 70,000 clones, 75% to 85% being singletons. V was shortened by 3 bases and J by 0 bases, with 14 bases between the two germline ends. The CDR3 has 17 residues. The V gene's germline CDR1 is LGHNA and CDR2 YSLEER. The origin of this receptor is a man aged 40-50 years in good health. The sample taken for sequencing was blood. This chain uses TRBV4-3 with TRBJ1-4; D not resolved. The CDR3 region is CASSHGRGGSTNEKLFF. In DNA form, the CDR3 reads TGCGCCAGCAGCCATGGGAGAGGCGGCTCAACTAATGAAAAACTGTTTTTT.